A selection of T cell receptor beta chains follows, all from one sample in a study of spatial heterogeneity in lung cancer. One entry per CDR3 protein, called by TCRdb with MiXCR from the 5' RACE reads. The sample yields some 120,000 distinct CDR3 sequences, 10% to 15% seen once. This material consisted of PBMCs, taken at follow-up. The receptors stem from a male donor with early-stage non-small cell lung cancer. Each CDR3 is given with its conserved first and last residue. D genes are given only for firm matches. Not all rows give a size; the values are once, few, many and, for expanded clones, a class.

j_call d_call clone_size v_call cdr3_aa cdr3_nt
TRBJ1-5 TRBD1 many TRBV6-1 CASSQGTGHQPQHF TGTGCCAGCAGCCAGGGGACAGGGCATCAGCCCCAGCATTTT
TRBJ1-1 - - TRBV5-6 CASSLWRRAEHTEAFF TGTGCCAGCAGCTTGTGGCGCAGGGCCGAACACACTGAAGCTTTCTTT
TRBJ2-5 TRBD2 - TRBV29-1 CSVSTGTSGAETQYF TGCAGCGTCTCGACTGGGACTAGCGGGGCGGAGACCCAGTACTTC
TRBJ1-4 TRBD1 many TRBV12-3/TRBV12-4 CASSPGQGREKLFF TGTGCCAGCAGTCCAGGACAGGGGAGAGAAAAACTGTTTTTT
TRBJ2-2 TRBD2 many TRBV10-3 CAISETSGTGELFF TGTGCCATCAGTGAGACTAGCGGGACCGGGGAGCTGTTTTTT
TRBJ1-6 TRBD1 many TRBV5-1 CASSPRQGNSPLHF TGCGCCAGCAGCCCACGACAGGGAAATTCACCCCTCCACTTT
TRBJ2-3 TRBD2 - TRBV24-1 CATTGLAGATDTQYF TGTGCCACGACCGGACTAGCGGGGGCCACAGATACGCAGTATTTT
TRBJ1-4 - - TRBV29-1 CSVEDGKGREKLFF TGCAGCGTTGAAGATGGAAAGGGTAGGGAAAAACTGTTTTTT
TRBJ1-2 TRBD1 few TRBV5-1 CASSAPGQGARGYTF TGCGCCAGCAGCGCACCGGGACAGGGGGCTCGAGGCTACACCTTC
TRBJ2-2 TRBD1 - TRBV6-5 CASRRTGRSGELFF TGTGCCAGCAGACGGACAGGGCGGTCCGGGGAGCTGTTTTTT
TRBJ2-3 TRBD1 - TRBV4-3 CASSQGQGAVDTQYF TGCGCCAGCAGCCAAGGACAGGGGGCGGTGGATACGCAGTATTTT
TRBJ2-1 - - TRBV5-1 CASSLGHDTDEQFF TGCGCCAGCAGCTTGGGGCACGACACGGATGAGCAGTTCTTC
TRBJ2-5 - many TRBV5-1 CASSLGRGSQETQYF TGCGCCAGCAGCTTGGGACGGGGGAGCCAAGAGACCCAGTACTTC
TRBJ2-2 - few TRBV7-3 CASGYPNTGELFF TGTGCCAGCGGCTATCCGAACACCGGGGAGCTGTTTTTT
TRBJ2-1 TRBD1 few TRBV2 CASRETGGQIQFF TGTGCCAGCAGAGAGACAGGGGGTCAAATCCAGTTCTTC
TRBJ2-1 - - TRBV7-9 CASSTNEQFF TGTGCCAGCAGCACCAATGAGCAGTTCTTC
TRBJ1-1 - - TRBV4-1 CASSQDPSAGLPNTEAFF TGCGCCAGCAGCCAAGACCCATCAGCGGGGCTCCCGAACACTGAAGCTTTCTTT
TRBJ2-1 TRBD2 few TRBV5-1 CASSLEGTSFF TGCGCCAGCAGCTTGGAGGGGACTAGTTTCTTC
TRBJ1-1 - - TRBV12-3/TRBV12-4 CASRNSGARGGTEAFF TGTGCCAGCAGGAACTCGGGGGCTAGAGGGGGCACTGAAGCTTTCTTT
TRBJ2-3 - many TRBV20-1 CSARYGGSTDTQYF TGCAGTGCTAGATATGGGGGGAGCACAGATACGCAGTATTTT
TRBJ1-2 - - TRBV20-1 CSASWPGHGYTF TGCAGTGCTAGTTGGCCAGGGCATGGCTACACCTTC
TRBJ1-2 - few TRBV29-1 CSVVEGNYGYTF TGCAGCGTTGTTGAGGGGAACTATGGCTACACCTTC
TRBJ2-5 TRBD2 few TRBV5-1 CASSGLAEIQETQYF TGCGCCAGCAGCGGACTAGCGGAGATACAAGAGACCCAGTACTTC
TRBJ2-5 TRBD2 - TRBV12-3/TRBV12-4 CASSLVTSGVKETQYF TGTGCCAGCAGTTTAGTGACTAGCGGGGTGAAAGAGACCCAGTACTTC
TRBJ1-4 - few TRBV10-3 CAIGNGGRNEKLFF TGTGCCATCGGGAACGGGGGCCGTAATGAAAAACTGTTTTTT
TRBJ2-1 - many TRBV7-2 CASSLEASSSYNEQFF TGTGCCAGCAGCTTAGAAGCCTCGAGCTCCTACAATGAGCAGTTCTTC
TRBJ2-2 TRBD2 - TRBV5-4 CASSITSGGVTGELFF TGTGCCAGCAGCATTACTAGCGGGGGCGTCACCGGGGAGCTGTTTTTT
TRBJ2-5 - - TRBV20-1 CSARPRGQETQYF TGCAGTGCTAGACCCCGGGGTCAAGAGACCCAGTACTTC
TRBJ2-3 - few TRBV6-5 CASSYRSRGTDTQYF TGTGCCAGCAGTTACCGGTCAAGGGGTACAGATACGCAGTATTTT
TRBJ2-7 - few TRBV20-1 CSARDPPPKGEQYF TGCAGTGCTAGAGACCCCCCGCCAAAAGGCGAGCAGTACTTC
TRBJ2-2 - many TRBV11-1 CASSLGQARTGELFF TGTGCCAGCAGCTTAGGACAGGCTCGCACCGGGGAGCTGTTTTTT
TRBJ1-1 - many TRBV29-1 CSVDEITSNTEAFF TGCAGCGTTGATGAGATCACCAGTAACACTGAAGCTTTCTTT
TRBJ1-2 - - TRBV28 CASSPGTGRDYGYTF TGTGCCAGCAGCCCCGGGACGGGAAGAGACTATGGCTACACCTTC
TRBJ2-2 - many TRBV28 CASPPTATGELFF TGTGCCAGCCCTCCGACAGCCACCGGGGAGCTGTTTTTT
TRBJ1-2 - few TRBV6-5 CASSYSRGPNYGYTF TGTGCCAGCAGTTACTCGAGAGGGCCTAACTATGGCTACACCTTC
TRBJ1-6 - few TRBV5-1 CASSFRIQAYNSPLHF TGCGCCAGCAGCTTCCGTATCCAGGCCTATAATTCACCCCTCCACTTT
TRBJ2-1 - many TRBV5-1 CASSPFGAVNEQFF TGCGCCAGCAGCCCTTTCGGCGCAGTCAATGAGCAGTTCTTC
TRBJ2-7 TRBD2 many TRBV6-1 CASSELPHWTSGGPYEQYF TGTGCCAGCAGTGAGCTACCACACTGGACTAGCGGGGGGCCATACGAGCAGTACTTC
TRBJ2-3 TRBD2 many TRBV5-1 CASSLGLAGGIDTQYF TGCGCCAGCAGCTTGGGACTAGCGGGAGGGATAGATACGCAGTATTTT
TRBJ2-3 - few TRBV28 CASSYDSTDTQYF TGTGCCAGCAGTTATGACTCCACAGATACGCAGTATTTT
TRBJ1-5 TRBD1 few TRBV10-1 CATRGSRQPQHF TGCGCCACCAGGGGGTCCCGACAGCCCCAGCATTTT
TRBJ2-1 TRBD2 many TRBV10-3 CAISALAGHVNEQFF TGTGCCATCAGTGCCCTAGCGGGGCATGTCAATGAGCAGTTCTTC
TRBJ1-5 TRBD1 many TRBV20-1 CSARGRTDRARQPQHF TGCAGTGCTAGAGGCCGTACCGACAGGGCCCGGCAACCCCAGCATTTT
TRBJ2-5 TRBD2 - TRBV5-6 CASSLVPGGKKTQYF TGTGCCAGCAGCTTAGTCCCCGGGGGGAAAAAGACCCAGTACTTC
TRBJ2-7 - - TRBV18 CASSPPLSLATYEQYF TGTGCCAGCTCACCACCTCTGTCCCTAGCCACCTACGAGCAGTACTTC
TRBJ2-3 TRBD2 few TRBV7-7 CASSFGSGGADTQYF TGTGCTAGCAGCTTTGGTAGCGGGGGTGCAGATACGCAGTATTTT
TRBJ2-1 TRBD1 - TRBV6-1 CASREGQGASYNEQFF TGTGCCAGCAGAGAAGGTCAGGGGGCTTCCTACAATGAGCAGTTCTTC
TRBJ1-2 - - TRBV18 CASSSRQGEDGYTF TGTGCCAGCTCATCACGGCAGGGCGAGGATGGCTACACCTTC
TRBJ2-5 TRBD2 - TRBV28 CAHRASGGAGETQYF TGTGCCCATAGGGCTAGCGGGGGGGCCGGGGAGACCCAGTACTTC
TRBJ1-5 - many TRBV7-9 CASSSLGSNQPQHF TGTGCCAGCAGCTCCCTGGGCTCCAATCAGCCCCAGCATTTT
TRBJ2-5 - few TRBV30 CAWSVKGSETQYF TGTGCCTGGAGTGTAAAGGGATCGGAGACCCAGTACTTC
TRBJ1-4 - many TRBV5-1 CASSLKGQDEKLFF TGCGCCAGCAGCTTGAAGGGGCAGGACGAAAAACTGTTTTTT
TRBJ2-5 - many TRBV25-1 CASSGGETQYF TGTGCCAGCAGTGGGGGAGAGACCCAGTACTTC